This T cell receptor beta chain was found in a study of T-cell memory formation after mild COVID-19. cDNA libraries for TCR alpha and TCR beta, carrying sample barcodes and UMIs, came from 5'RACE with constant-segment primers. Each CDR3 protein gets one entry after TCRdb re-called the 5' RACE reads with MiXCR. The repertoire includes 170,000 or so distinct CDR3 sequences, roughly 28% of them detected once, and 12% sits in the top ten. V shed 4 bases and J shed 3 bases, with 16 bases lying between them. In germline, CDR1 is LGHNA, CDR2 YSLEER. The CDR3 runs 15 residues. This clonotype was seen a handful of times.

The sample consisted of PBMCs or a T cell subset sorted from them (not recorded which). The chain uses TRBV4-3 and TRBJ2-7; maybe TRBD2 (6 bases). This TCR was sampled from an adult woman who had mild COVID-19 (a few samples of this study predate the infection). Cell type and time point are not known. The CDR3 nucleotides are TGCGCCAGCAGCCCGAGGAGGGGTCGGGGCTACGAGCAGTACTTC. It is translated as CASSPRRGRGYEQYF.